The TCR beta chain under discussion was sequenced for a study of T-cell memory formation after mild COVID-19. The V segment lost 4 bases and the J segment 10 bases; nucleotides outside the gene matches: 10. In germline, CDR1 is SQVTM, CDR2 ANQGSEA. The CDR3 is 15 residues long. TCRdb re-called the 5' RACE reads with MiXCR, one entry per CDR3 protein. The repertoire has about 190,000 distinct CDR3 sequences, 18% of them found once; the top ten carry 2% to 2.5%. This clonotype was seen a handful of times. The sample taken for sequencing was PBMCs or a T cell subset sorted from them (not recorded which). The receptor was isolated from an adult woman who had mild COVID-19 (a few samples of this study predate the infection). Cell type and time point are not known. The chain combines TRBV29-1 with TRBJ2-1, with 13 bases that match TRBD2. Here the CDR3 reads CSVGLTSGGTREQFF. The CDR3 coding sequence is TGCAGCGTTGGCCTGACTAGCGGGGGGACTAGGGAGCAGTTCTTC.